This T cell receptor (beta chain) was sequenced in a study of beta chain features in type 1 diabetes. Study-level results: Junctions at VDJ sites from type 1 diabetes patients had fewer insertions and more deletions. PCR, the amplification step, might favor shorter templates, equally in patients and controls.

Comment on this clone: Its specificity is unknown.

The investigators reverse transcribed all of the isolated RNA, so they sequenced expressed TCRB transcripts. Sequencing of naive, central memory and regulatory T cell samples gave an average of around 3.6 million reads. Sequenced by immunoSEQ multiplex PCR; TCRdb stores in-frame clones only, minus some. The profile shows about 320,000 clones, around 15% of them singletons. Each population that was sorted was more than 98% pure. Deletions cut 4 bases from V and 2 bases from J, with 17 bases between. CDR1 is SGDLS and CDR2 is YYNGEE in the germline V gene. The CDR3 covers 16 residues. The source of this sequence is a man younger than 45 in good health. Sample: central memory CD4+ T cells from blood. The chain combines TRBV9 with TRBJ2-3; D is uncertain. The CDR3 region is CASSPRGDSNTDTQYF. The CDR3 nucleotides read TGTGCCAGCAGCCCTCGAGGAGACTCGAACACAGATACGCAGTATTTT.